Here is one T cell receptor (beta chain) with its context. Antigen specificity is unknown. These data come from a study of shared clonotypes between healthy human individuals. About the research overall: Donor ages ranged 18 to 49 years: a couple of women, a few men.

Study results and caveats: Non-shared clonotypes displayed generation probabilities falling below those of clonotypes present in all four donors. The naive CD4 repertoires of several donors were compared, and roughly 5% of clonotypes were shared.

CD4+ cells underwent separation, giving CD45RA+ naive and CD45RA-negative memory subsets. Clones were read by immunoSEQ multiplex PCR, and TCRdb kept only the in-frame ones, dropping some. The table lists some 2.3 million clones, over 90% of them singletons, with around 0.4% in the top ten. V shed 5 bases and J 1 base; nucleotides not matched to a gene: 3. This CDR3 region has 15 residues. The V gene's germline CDR1 is SNHLY and CDR2 FYNNEI. The sequenced sample consisted of naive CD4+ T cells from PBMCs. Subset reported: CD45RA+ positively selected. The chain employs TRBV2 and TRBJ2-1; TRBD2 matches 9 bases. This TCR came from a man between 18 and 35 years old in good health. Some clones in this sample may be carry-over from other donors' samples. The CDR3 region has the DNA TGTGCCAGCAGTTTCGCGGGAGGGTCCTACAATGAGCAGTTCTTC. It codes for CASSFAGGSYNEQFF.